This T cell receptor beta chain derives from a study of beta chain features in type 1 diabetes. Overall study results and limits: Researchers cautioned that cDNA sequencing could over-represent cells with high TCR expression. Among type 1 diabetes patients, VDJ junctions had fewer insertions and more deletions.

Regarding this clone: Its antigen is not known.

Reverse transcription of all isolated RNA meant that expressed TCRB transcripts were sequenced. For naive, central memory and regulatory T cell samples, reads averaged around 3.5 million. Profiled with immunoSEQ multiplex PCR; TCRdb holds only in-frame clones, not every one. The profile covers 140,000 to 150,000 clones, with around 50% appearing a single time and 0.4% to 0.5% taken by the ten largest. CDR1 and CDR2 (germline): ENHRY, SYGVKD. CDR3 size: 13 residues. Trimming shortened V by 3 bases and J by 2 bases, and 6 bases separated the two germline ends. Markers CD45RO/CCR7/CD25/CD127/CD95/CD27 served to sort CD4+ naive, central memory, regulatory and stem cell-like memory cells.

The sequence was collected from a man younger than 30 in good health. Source material: Tregs from blood. The chain combines TRBV10-3 with TRBJ2-3; the D is unclear. The CDR3 bases are TGTGCCATCAGTGACAAATTCACAGATACGCAGTATTTT. This codes for CAISDKFTDTQYF.